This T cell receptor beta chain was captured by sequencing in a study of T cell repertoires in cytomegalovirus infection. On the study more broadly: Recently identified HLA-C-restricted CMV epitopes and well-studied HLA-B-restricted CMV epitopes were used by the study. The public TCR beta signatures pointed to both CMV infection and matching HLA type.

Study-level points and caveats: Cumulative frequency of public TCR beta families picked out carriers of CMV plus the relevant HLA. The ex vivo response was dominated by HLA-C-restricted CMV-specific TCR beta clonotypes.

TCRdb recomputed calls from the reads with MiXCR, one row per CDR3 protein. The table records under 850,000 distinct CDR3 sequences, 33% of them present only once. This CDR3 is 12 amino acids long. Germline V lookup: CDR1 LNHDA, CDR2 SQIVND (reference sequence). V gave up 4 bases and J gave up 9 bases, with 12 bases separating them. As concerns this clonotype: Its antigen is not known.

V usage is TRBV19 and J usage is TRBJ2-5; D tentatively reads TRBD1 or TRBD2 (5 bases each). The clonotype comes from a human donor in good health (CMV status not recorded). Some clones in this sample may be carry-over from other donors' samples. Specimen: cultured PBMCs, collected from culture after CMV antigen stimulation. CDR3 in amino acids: CASSTGPMAQYF. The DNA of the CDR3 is TGTGCCAGTAGTACGGGACCAATGGCCCAGTACTTC. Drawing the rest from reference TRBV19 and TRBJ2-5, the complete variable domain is DGGITQSPKYLFRKEGQNVTLSCEQNLNHDAMYWYRQDPGQGLRLIYYSQIVNDFQKGDIAEGYSVSREKKESFPLTVTSAQKNPTAFYLCASSTGPMAQYFGPGTRLLVL.